The sequence of this TCR beta chain was determined in a study of cytomegalovirus exposure and HLA in healthy donors. The donors formed part of the roughly 120-subject validation cohort, distinct from the approximately 640-subject first cohort. Regarding the study as a whole: Cytomegalovirus association was listed for 150 or so TCR beta chains. Usually a TCR sequence was rare, but some public TCRs were found in many donors. According to reports, the classifier identified cytomegalovirus status with high specificity and sensitivity.

With 6 bases removed from V and 2 bases from J, the gap between germline ends came to 17 bases. CDR3 size: 16 residues. The germline CDR1 and CDR2 sequences are SNHLY and FYNNEI. The method was immunoSEQ multiplex PCR; TCRdb's version includes in-frame clones alone and lacks a portion of them. The sample yields 150,000 to 250,000 clones, roughly 77% seen once. On this clone itself: No antigen is known for it.

The clonotype comes from a woman in her 30s in good health and CMV-seronegative. Sequencing was carried out using PBMCs. V usage is TRBV2 and J usage is TRBJ1-5; D may be TRBD1 (6 bases). The CDR3 region is CASSGGALLGNQPQHF. The CDR3 DNA sequence: TGTGCCAGCAGCGGGGGGGCCCTACTTGGCAATCAGCCCCAGCATTTT.